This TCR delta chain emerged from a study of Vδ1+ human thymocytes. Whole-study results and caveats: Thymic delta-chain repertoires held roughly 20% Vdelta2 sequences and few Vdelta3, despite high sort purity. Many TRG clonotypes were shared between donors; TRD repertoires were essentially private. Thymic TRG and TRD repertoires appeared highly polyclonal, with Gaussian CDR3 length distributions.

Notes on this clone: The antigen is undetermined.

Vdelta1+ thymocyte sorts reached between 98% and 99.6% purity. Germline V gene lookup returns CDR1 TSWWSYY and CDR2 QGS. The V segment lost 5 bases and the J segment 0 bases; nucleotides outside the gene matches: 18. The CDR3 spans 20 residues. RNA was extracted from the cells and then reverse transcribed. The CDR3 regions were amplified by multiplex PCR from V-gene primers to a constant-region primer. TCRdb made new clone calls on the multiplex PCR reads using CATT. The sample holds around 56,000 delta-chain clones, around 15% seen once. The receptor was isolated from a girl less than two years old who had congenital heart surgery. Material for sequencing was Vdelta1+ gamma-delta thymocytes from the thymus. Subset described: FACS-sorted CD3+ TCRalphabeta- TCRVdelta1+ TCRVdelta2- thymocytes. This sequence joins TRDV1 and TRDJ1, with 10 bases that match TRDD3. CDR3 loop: CALGRPSLYTGGSYTDKLIF. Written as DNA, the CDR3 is TGTGCTCTTGGGAGACCTTCCCTTTATACTGGGGGATCCTACACCGATAAACTCATCTTT.